The 27 T cell receptor beta chains below all came from one sample that was sequenced in a study of cytomegalovirus exposure and HLA in healthy donors listed by TCRdb under 2017. The library was made by the immunoSEQ multiplex PCR assay. For the multiplex PCR, a mixture combining 60 forward primers for TCR Vbeta segments and 13 reverse primers for TCR Jbeta segments was used. In TCRdb, the immuneACCESS table is reduced to in-frame sequences with V and J assigned. These tables do not hold every clone; where another copy was compared, an unresolved V gene accounts for under half, and the others remain unexplained. The sample has some 140,000 clones on record, 80% of them singletons. The ten biggest clones cover around 4.8% of the sample. The sample consisted of PBMCs. These receptors all stem from a man between 25 and 39 years old in good health.

The chain joins TRBV6-5 to TRBJ1-1, with 7 nucleotides matching TRBD1. In germline, CDR1 is MNHEY, CDR2 SVGAGI. The trim removed 7 bases at V and 0 bases at J, leaving 5 bases unmatched. The CDR3 extends over 14 amino acids. CDR3 in amino acids: CASMRGPMNTEAFF. CDR3 DNA sequence: TGTGCCAGCATGAGGGGGCCCATGAACACTGAAGCTTTCTTT.

The chain uses TRBV18 and TRBJ1-6; 8 nucleotides match TRBD1. The CDR3 runs 18 residues. The trim removed 3 bases at V and 7 bases at J, leaving 14 bases unmatched. Germline CDR1 and CDR2: KGHSH and LQKENI. In nucleotides, the CDR3 is TGTGCCAGCTCACCCGGACAGGGAACAGCCCCACGAAATTCACCCCTCCACTTT. Translated, it gives CASSPGQGTAPRNSPLHF. The whole variable domain, filled in from reference TRBV18 and TRBJ1-6, reads NAGVMQNPRHLVRRRGQEARLRCSPMKGHSHVYWYRQLPEEGLKFMVYLQKENIIDESGMPKERFSAEFPKEGPSILRIQQVVRGDSAAYFCASSPGQGTAPRNSPLHFGNGTRLTVT.

This clone has just a few counts. This chain uses TRBV5-5 with TRBJ2-7; TRBD2 is a possible D gene (6 bases). Trimming removed 0 bases at V and 0 bases at J, with 16 bases between. Germline V gene sequence: CDR1 SGHKS, CDR2 YYEKEE (reference sequence). This CDR3 comprises 17 residues. CDR3 DNA: TGTGCCAGCAGCTTGGGGGGCGTCGGGAGTAGCTCCTACGAGCAGTACTTC. It codes for CASSLGGVGSSSYEQYF.

This clone was observed a few times. This chain uses TRBV6-5 with TRBJ2-7; D call uncertain. The CDR3 spans 14 residues. The V gene lost 0 bases and the J gene lost 0 bases, with 6 bases spanning the gap. Germline loops: CDR1 MNHEY, CDR2 SVGAGI. CDR3 nucleotides: TGTGCCAGCAGTTACTCTGGCCTCTCCTACGAGCAGTACTTC. Protein sequence: CASSYSGLSYEQYF.

The V call is TRBV4-3, the J call TRBJ2-3; the D gene is possibly TRBD2 (6 bases). The CDR3 sequence is 15 residues long. Germline V gene sequence: CDR1 LGHNA, CDR2 YSLEER. V lost 8 bases to trimming and J lost 4 bases, with 19 bases between them. CDR3 amino acids: CASAGTPTFADTQYF. The CDR3 bases are TGCGCCAGCGCCGGGACTCCGACTTTCGCAGATACGCAGTATTTT.

The rearrangement links TRBV6-5 to TRBJ2-3; D gene uncertain. This CDR3 is built from 14 residues. Germline-derived CDR1 and CDR2 are MNHEY and SVGAGI. V lost 4 bases to trimming and J lost 2 bases, with 10 bases between them. The CDR3 nucleotides are TGTGCCAGCAGTTGGCGGCTTTCCACAGATACGCAGTATTTT. Translating it yields CASSWRLSTDTQYF.

This clone has a single count. The CDR3: CASSVGKLAVSYNEQFF. CDR3 coding DNA: TGTGCCAGCAGCGTTGGGAAACTAGCGGTTTCCTACAATGAGCAGTTCTTC. The chain combines TRBV9 with TRBJ2-1; TRBD2 matches at 8 bases. The V segment lost 2 bases and the J segment 1 base; nucleotides outside the gene matches: 8. The germline V gene encodes CDR1 SGDLS and CDR2 YYNGEE. The CDR3 runs 17 residues.

V is TRBV14 and J is TRBJ2-3; maybe TRBD1 (5 bases). This CDR3 contains 15 residues. Trimming cost V 2 bases and J 0 bases, with 9 bases left between them. Germline values: CDR1 SGHDN, CDR2 FVKESK. The CDR3 DNA sequence: TGTGCCAGCAGCCAATGGAAGGGGAGCACAGATACGCAGTATTTT. As protein: CASSQWKGSTDTQYF.

The rearrangement uses TRBV28 and TRBJ2-7; 14 positions agree with TRBD2. Germline CDR1 reads MDHEN; CDR2 reads SYDVKM. The CDR3 extends over 15 amino acids. V dropped 6 bases and J dropped 4; count of bases not matched to a gene: 5. Written as DNA, the CDR3 is TGTGCCAGCAGGATGGGGACTAGCGGGGGTTACGAGCAGTACTTC. Translating it yields CASRMGTSGGYEQYF.

This sequence joins TRBV6-6 and TRBJ2-1; the match to TRBD2 covers 8 bases. Germline V gene data show CDR1 as MNHNY and CDR2 as SVGAGI (reference sequence). V shed 9 bases, J shed 12 bases, and the junction held 16 bases outside the gene matches. This CDR3 spans 14 amino acids. The CDR3 nucleotides are TGTGCCAGTGGAGTAGCGGGAAGTTTGGAGCGGCAGTTCTTC. It specifies CASGVAGSLERQFF.

The genes are TRBV2 and TRBJ1-1; no clear D. In germline, CDR1 is SNHLY, CDR2 FYNNEI. The ends were cut back, 8 bases at V and 5 bases at J, with 9 bases in the middle. The CDR3 has 11 amino acids. CDR3 amino acids: CASVYQTEAFF. The CDR3, as DNA: TGTGCCAGCGTGTATCAGACTGAAGCTTTCTTT.

This chain uses TRBV6-1 with TRBJ1-5; 7 nucleotides match TRBD1. V lost 8 bases, J lost 6 bases, and 7 bases stayed unmatched. Germline CDR1 and CDR2: MNHNS and SASEGT. The CDR3 is made up of 13 amino acids. The CDR3 DNA is TGTGCCAGCCTCCCAGGGGGTGCTCAGCCCCAGCATTTT. Amino acid sequence: CASLPGGAQPQHF.

The J gene is TRBJ2-3, the V gene TRBV27; TRBD2 agrees at 8 bases. The J segment lost 2 bases and the V segment lost 6 bases, leaving 19 bases of the junction unmatched. The CDR3 sequence is 19 residues long. The germline CDR1 and CDR2 sequences are MNHEY and SMNVEV (reference sequence). The CDR3 loop is CASSLLADSDLDYTDTQYF. The DNA of the CDR3 is TGTGCCAGCAGCCTACTAGCGGACTCCGACCTTGATTACACAGATACGCAGTATTTT.

The V call is TRBV4-3, the J call TRBJ1-2, with D unclear. V lost 0 bases and J lost 6, with 17 bases in between. The CDR3 has 16 residues. Germline values: CDR1 LGHNA, CDR2 YSLEER. The CDR3 here is CASSQELGVKRNGYTF. The CDR3 coding sequence is TGCGCCAGCAGCCAAGAACTTGGTGTCAAAAGAAATGGCTACACCTTC.

The CDR3 here is CASSTRADTEAFF. In DNA form, the CDR3 reads TGTGCCAGCAGCACCAGGGCCGACACTGAAGCTTTCTTT. J is TRBJ1-1 and V is TRBV27; possibly TRBD1 for D (5 bases). V shed 6 bases and J shed 3 bases, with 11 bases lying between them. CDR1 is MNHEY and CDR2 is SMNVEV in the germline V gene (reference sequence). This CDR3 has 13 residues.

The V call is TRBV11-2, the J call TRBJ1-5; D may be TRBD1 (6 bases). The germline gives CDR1 SGHAT, CDR2 FQNNGV. V shed 5 bases and J shed 1 base, with 12 bases lying between them. CDR3 length: 15 amino acids. The CDR3 protein is CASSPGGGSNQPQHF. CDR3 coding DNA: TGTGCCAGCAGCCCGGGAGGGGGAAGCAATCAGCCCCAGCATTTT.

In nucleotides, the CDR3 is TGCGCCAGCAGCGGATCCTGGGGGGGGTTCGGAGAGACCCAGTACTTC. Translating it yields CASSGSWGGFGETQYF. V is TRBV5-1 and J is TRBJ2-5, with 7 bases aligning to TRBD2. This CDR3 spans 16 amino acids. Germline CDR1 is SGHRS and CDR2 is YFSETQ. With 4 bases clipped from V and 4 bases from J, the junction kept 13 bases outside the gene matches.

The V and J genes are TRBV6-1 and TRBJ2-2; no definite D call. V was pared by 7 bases and J by 0 bases, with 9 bases between. In germline, CDR1 is MNHNS, CDR2 SASEGT. The CDR3 runs to 14 residues. CDR3 sequence reads: CASMAFTNTGELFF. DNA of the CDR3: TGTGCCAGCATGGCCTTCACGAACACCGGGGAGCTGTTTTTT.

The V call is TRBV7-2, the J call TRBJ2-1; the match to TRBD2 covers 14 bases. The CDR3 spans 15 residues. After removal of 10 bases from V and 9 bases from J, the junction contained 11 bases not matched to a gene. Germline V lookup: CDR1 SGHTA, CDR2 FQGNSA. CDR3 region: CATGTSGSKWGEQFF. CDR3 coding DNA: TGTGCCACCGGGACTAGCGGGAGTAAGTGGGGTGAGCAGTTCTTC.

This chain uses TRBV7-2 with TRBJ2-5; 9 bases are shared with TRBD2. Germline V gene data show CDR1 as SGHTA and CDR2 as FQGNSA. The CDR3 has 15 amino acids. V trimming: 3 bases; J trimming: 4 bases; junction bases outside the gene matches: 6. The CDR3 region is CASSFHGSGRETQYF. The CDR3 coding sequence is TGTGCCAGCAGCTTCCATGGTAGCGGGAGAGAGACCCAGTACTTC.

V and J are TRBV6-6 and TRBJ1-2; tentatively, D is TRBD1 (6 bases). Per the germline V gene, CDR1 is MNHNY and CDR2 is SVGAGI (reference sequence). V was shortened by 6 bases and J by 2 bases, with 16 bases between the two germline ends. The CDR3 spans 15 residues. CDR3 sequence: CASSLTTGMNYGYTF. The CDR3 DNA sequence: TGTGCCAGCAGCCTTACGACAGGCATGAACTATGGCTACACCTTC.

The chain couples TRBV7-6 to TRBJ2-2, with 7 bases aligning to TRBD2. The CDR3 consists of 14 residues. The J segment lost 4 bases and the V segment lost 5 bases, leaving 4 bases of the junction unmatched. Germline CDR1 and CDR2: SGHVS and FNYEAQ. The CDR3 DNA reads TGTGCCAGCAGCCCCCCGGGGGGCACCGGGGAGCTGTTTTTT. Translating gives CASSPPGGTGELFF.

The V call is TRBV1, the J call TRBJ2-2; whether TRBD2, the table's D call, matches the DNA was not checked. TRBV1 is designated a pseudogene. The CDR3 sequence is 14 residues long. As DNA, the CDR3 is TGCACCAGCAGCCTAGCGGGGGGCACCGGGGAGCTGTTTTTT. Translating gives CTSSLAGGTGELFF.

The chain couples TRBV7-2 to TRBJ1-2; 8 nucleotides agree with TRBD1. This CDR3 contains 15 residues. Trimming took 1 base from V and 4 from J; bases not matched to a gene: 5. The germline CDR1 and CDR2 sequences are SGHTA and FQGNSA. CDR3 loop: CASSLDQGAGYGYTF. CDR3 sequence (DNA): TGTGCCAGCAGCTTAGACCAGGGGGCGGGCTATGGCTACACCTTC. Complete variable domain (other parts from reference TRBV7-2 and TRBJ1-2): GAGVSQSPSNKVTEKGKDVELRCDPISGHTALYWYRQSLGQGLEFLIYFQGNSAPDKSGLPSDRFSAERTGGSVSTLTIQRTQQEDSAVYLCASSLDQGAGYGYTFGSGTRLTVV.

This clone was counted once. The chain couples TRBV5-1 to TRBJ2-1, with TRBD2 matching over 11 bases. Germline-derived CDR1 and CDR2 are SGHRS and YFSETQ. V lost 0 bases, J lost 6 bases, and 2 bases stayed unmatched. The CDR3 extends over 15 amino acids. Written as DNA, the CDR3 is TGCGCCAGCAGCTTGGGTACTAGCGGGAGCAATGAGCAGTTCTTC. Protein product: CASSLGTSGSNEQFF.

The chain combines TRBV7-9 with TRBJ2-1; TRBD2 matches 8 bases. The CDR3 totals 15 residues. Germline CDR1 SEHNR, CDR2 FQNEAQ (reference sequence). Unmatched junction bases numbered 7, after V lost 3 bases and J lost 6 bases. The CDR3 sequence: CASSLGAGGFNEQFF. The CDR3 DNA reads as TGTGCCAGCAGCTTGGGGGCGGGAGGCTTCAATGAGCAGTTCTTC.

V and J are TRBV9 and TRBJ2-4, with a tentative D call TRBD1 (7 bases). Germline-derived CDR1 and CDR2 are SGDLS and YYNGEE. Deletions cut 4 bases from V and 2 bases from J, with 10 bases between. This CDR3 is built from 14 residues. The CDR3 spells CASSPGGPKNIQYF. The CDR3 DNA follows: TGTGCCAGCAGCCCAGGGGGGCCCAAAAACATTCAGTACTTC.